These 13 T cell receptor beta chains were sequenced from one sample in a study of shared clonotypes between healthy human individuals. As defined, naive CD8 cells were CD45RO-negative and positively selected for CCR7, with terminally differentiated effector memory CD45RA+ cells excluded. Profiling relied on immunoSEQ multiplex PCR, and the TCRdb table lists in-frame clones only, not all of them. The sample gives about 700,000 clones, about 91% of which show up once; roughly 22% is in the top ten. Material: naive CD8+ T cells sorted from blood. All receptors derive from a man in his thirties or forties in good health.

This clone was observed once. The V and J genes are TRBV7-2 and TRBJ2-7, with TRBD1 identical over 11 bases. V lost 4 bases and J lost 2; bases outside the gene matches: 7. CDR3 size: 16 residues. Germline V CDR1 and CDR2: SGHTA, FQGNSA. CDR3 loop: CASSWDRGSRAYEQYF. CDR3 in DNA: TGTGCCAGCAGCTGGGACAGGGGGTCCAGGGCCTACGAGCAGTACTTC.

This chain uses TRBV29-1 with TRBJ2-7; the D gene is possibly TRBD1 (7 bases). Trimming stripped 2 bases from V and 6 bases from J, with 14 bases between. Germline V gene sequence: CDR1 SQVTM, CDR2 ANQGSEA. The length of the CDR3 is 13 residues. CDR3 nucleotides: TGCAGCGTTGAACCAGGGGGGTTGGGCGAGCAGTACTTC. It yields the protein CSVEPGGLGEQYF.

The genes are TRBV15 and TRBJ1-1; D may be TRBD1 (5 bases). CDR1 and CDR2 from the germline V gene are LNHNV and YYDKDF (reference sequence). CDR3 length: 12 residues. V shed 8 bases and J shed 0 bases, with 7 bases lying between them. The CDR3, as DNA: TGTGCCACCCAGGGATTGAACACTGAAGCTTTCTTT. Its translation is CATQGLNTEAFF. Full variable domain (remainder filled in from reference TRBV15 and TRBJ1-1): DAMVIQNPRYQVTQFGKPVTLSCSQTLNHNVMYWYQQKSSQAPKLLFHYYDKDFNNEADTPDNFQSRRPNTSFCFLDIRSPGLGDTAMYLCATQGLNTEAFFGQGTRLTVV.

DNA for the CDR3: TGTGCCAGCAGTCAACTGGCGGGAGGAGGTGCAGATACGCAGTATTTT. It is translated as CASSQLAGGGADTQYF. This chain joins TRBV11-1 and TRBJ2-3; 8 bases map to TRBD2. The CDR3 has 16 amino acids. The V segment lost 6 bases and the J segment 4 bases; nucleotides outside the gene matches: 12. The germline gives CDR1 SGHAT, CDR2 FQDESV (reference sequence).

V usage is TRBV29-1 and J usage is TRBJ2-5; perhaps TRBD1 as D (5 bases). From germline, CDR1 is SQVTM and CDR2 ANQGSEA. This CDR3 has 15 residues. V gave up 0 bases and J gave up 6 bases, with 17 bases separating them. The CDR3 nucleotides are TGCAGCGTTGAAGATGGGCAGGGTGGATGGCAGACCCAGTACTTC. It yields the protein CSVEDGQGGWQTQYF. Full variable domain (remainder filled in from reference TRBV29-1 and TRBJ2-5): SAVISQKPSRDICQRGTSLTIQCQVDSQVTMMFWYRQQPGQSLTLIATANQGSEATYESGFVIDKFPISRPNLTFSTLTVSNMSPEDSSIYLCSVEDGQGGWQTQYFGPGTRLLVL.

This rearrangement joins TRBV7-8 to TRBJ1-5; D is undetermined. V was trimmed by 5 bases and J by 1 base, leaving 15 bases between them. CDR3 length equals 16 residues. From germline, CDR1 is SGHVS and CDR2 FQNEAQ. CDR3 DNA: TGTGCCAGCAGCGGAAGCGGGAGAATGAGCAATCAGCCCCAGCATTTT. Protein product: CASSGSGRMSNQPQHF.

The chain carries TRBV30 and TRBJ2-1, with D unclear. The CDR3 totals 12 residues. The ends were cut back, 3 bases at V and 9 bases at J, with 12 bases in the middle. Germline CDR1 reads GTSNPN; CDR2 reads SVGIG (reference sequence). The CDR3 sequence: CAWSPIRFEQFF. Here the CDR3 DNA reads TGTGCCTGGAGCCCCATCCGTTTTGAGCAGTTCTTC.

As regards this clone: The junction differs from germline at one of its ends, possibly a read error. V usage is TRBV7-7 and J usage is TRBJ1-5; D gene ambiguous. The CDR3 extends over 13 amino acids. Germline V gives CDR1 SSHAT, CDR2 FNYEAQ (reference sequence). The CDR3 nucleotides read TGTGCTAGCAGCTTGGACCTTAATCAGCCCCAGCATTTT. The encoded protein is CASSLDLNQPQHF.

The genes are TRBV6-5 and TRBJ2-1; 9 bases fit TRBD2. Trimming at V came to 6 bases and at J to 7 bases, leaving 10 bases not matched to a gene. Looked up from germline, CDR1 is MNHEY and CDR2 is SVGAGI. This CDR3 has 15 residues. In DNA form, the CDR3 reads TGTGCCAGCAGCTCCGGGACTAGCCGGGGAAATGAGCAGTTCTTC. Its protein product is CASSSGTSRGNEQFF.

The rearrangement links TRBV6-5 to TRBJ2-1, with D maybe TRBD1 (6 bases). Germline V gene data show CDR1 as MNHEY and CDR2 as SVGAGI. This CDR3 comprises 15 residues. V lost 6 bases and J lost 5, with 17 bases in between. The CDR3, as DNA: TGTGCCAGCAGGGACAAAGCGACAGGAAACAATGAGCAGTTCTTC. Encoded protein: CASRDKATGNNEQFF.

V is TRBV7-2 and J is TRBJ2-7; D ambiguous. CDR3 length: 14 residues. The germline V and J ends were trimmed by 1 base and 2 bases, with 9 bases remaining between them. CDR1 is SGHTA, CDR2 FQGNSA, per germline. The CDR3 sequence: CASSLDGGTYEQYF. The CDR3 bases are TGTGCCAGCAGCTTAGATGGTGGGACCTACGAGCAGTACTTC.

The rearrangement links TRBV7-9 to TRBJ2-5, with D unresolved. Germline V lookup: CDR1 SEHNR, CDR2 FQNEAQ (reference sequence). The CDR3 runs 12 residues. V was clipped by 0 bases and J by 5 bases, with 4 bases between them. CDR3 in amino acids: CASSLALETQYF. As DNA, the CDR3 is TGTGCCAGCAGCTTAGCGCTCGAGACCCAGTACTTC.

The V and J genes are TRBV6-1 and TRBJ2-3, with 9 bases lining up with TRBD2. The germline gives CDR1 MNHNS, CDR2 SASEGT. The CDR3 covers 15 residues. V shed 10 bases, J shed 0 bases, and the junction held 8 bases outside the gene matches. CDR3 bases: TGTGCCATCCAGGGACTAGCAGCTAGCACAGATACGCAGTATTTT. Its protein is CAIQGLAASTDTQYF.